Sequencing of this T cell receptor (beta chain) was carried out in a study of neoadjuvant anti-PD-1 for oral cavity cancer. Overall study context: Non-progressing patients received a fourth nivolumab dose near day 43, then surgery on days 50-56.

The CDR3 covers 18 residues. V shed 1 base and J shed 2 bases, with 15 bases lying between them. The germline gives CDR1 LGHNA, CDR2 YNFKEQ. Study-wide points: With three patients per group, TCR findings need larger cohorts. Higher pretreatment Treg/Th17 ratios tracked higher pretreatment blood clonality. PBMC Gini-index clonality exceeded responders' in non-responders post-nivolumab.

The protocol was immunoSEQ multiplex PCR, while the TCRdb copy is restricted to in-frame clones and leaves out a portion. Of 55,000 to 75,000 clones in the sample, 65% to 85% were seen once. This clone was counted only a few times. The target antigen is unknown. The TCR originated in a person between 40 and 79 years old with oral cavity squamous cell carcinoma. This chain uses TRBV4-2 with TRBJ1-6, with D possibly matching TRBD1 (5 bases). Sequences were derived from PBMCs, sampled before nivolumab (anti-PD-1) treatment. In DNA, the CDR3 is TGTGCCAGCAGCCAAGGGGGCCCAGGTACAACCTATAATTCACCCCTCCACTTT. Translating gives CASSQGGPGTTYNSPLHF.